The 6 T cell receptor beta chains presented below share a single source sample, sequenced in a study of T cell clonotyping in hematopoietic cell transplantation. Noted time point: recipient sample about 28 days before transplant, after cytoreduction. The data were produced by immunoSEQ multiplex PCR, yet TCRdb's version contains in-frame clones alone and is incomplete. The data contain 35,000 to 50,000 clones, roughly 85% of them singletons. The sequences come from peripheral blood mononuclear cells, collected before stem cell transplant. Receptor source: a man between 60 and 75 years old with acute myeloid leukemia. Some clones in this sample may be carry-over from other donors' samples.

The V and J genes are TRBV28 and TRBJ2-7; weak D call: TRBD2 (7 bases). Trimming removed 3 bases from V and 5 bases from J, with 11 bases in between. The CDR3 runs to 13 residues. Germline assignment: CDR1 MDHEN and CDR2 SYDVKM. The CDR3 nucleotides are TGTGCCAGCAGTTTCGGGGGGCTCAACGAGCAGTACTTC. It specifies CASSFGGLNEQYF.

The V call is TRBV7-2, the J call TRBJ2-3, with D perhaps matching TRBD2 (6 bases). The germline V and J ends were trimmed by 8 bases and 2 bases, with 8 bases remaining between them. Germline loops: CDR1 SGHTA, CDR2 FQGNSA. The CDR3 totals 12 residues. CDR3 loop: CASRGTTDTQYF. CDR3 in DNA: TGTGCCAGCCGCGGGACCACAGATACGCAGTATTTT. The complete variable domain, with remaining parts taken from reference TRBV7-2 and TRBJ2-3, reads GAGVSQSPSNKVTEKGKDVELRCDPISGHTALYWYRQSLGQGLEFLIYFQGNSAPDKSGLPSDRFSAERTGGSVSTLTIQRTQQEDSAVYLCASRGTTDTQYFGPGTRLTVL.

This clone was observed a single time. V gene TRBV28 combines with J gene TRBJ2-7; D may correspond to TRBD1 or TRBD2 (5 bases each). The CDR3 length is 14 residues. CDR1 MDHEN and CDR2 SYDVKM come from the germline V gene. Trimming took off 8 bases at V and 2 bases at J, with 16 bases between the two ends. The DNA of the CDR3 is TGTGCCAGCTCTCGTACGTTGGGACCCTACGAGCAGTACTTC. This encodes CASSRTLGPYEQYF.

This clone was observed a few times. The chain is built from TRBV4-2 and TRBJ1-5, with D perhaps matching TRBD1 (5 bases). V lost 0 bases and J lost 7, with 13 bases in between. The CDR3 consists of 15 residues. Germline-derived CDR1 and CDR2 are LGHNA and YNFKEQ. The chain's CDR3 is CASSQDEQGYQPQHF. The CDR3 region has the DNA TGTGCCAGCAGCCAAGATGAGCAGGGTTACCAGCCCCAGCATTTT.

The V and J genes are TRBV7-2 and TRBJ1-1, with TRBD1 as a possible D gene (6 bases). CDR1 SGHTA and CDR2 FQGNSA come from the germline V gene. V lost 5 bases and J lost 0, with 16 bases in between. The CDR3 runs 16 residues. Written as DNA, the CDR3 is TGTGCCAGCAGCGCCCAACAGGGTGCCTTGAACACTGAAGCTTTCTTT. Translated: CASSAQQGALNTEAFF.

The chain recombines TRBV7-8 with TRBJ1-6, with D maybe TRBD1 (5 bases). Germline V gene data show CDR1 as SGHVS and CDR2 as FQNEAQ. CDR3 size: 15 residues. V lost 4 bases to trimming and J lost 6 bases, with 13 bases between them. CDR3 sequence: CASSSHRSLNSPLHF. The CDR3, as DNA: TGTGCCAGCAGCTCCCACAGGTCCCTTAATTCACCCCTCCACTTT. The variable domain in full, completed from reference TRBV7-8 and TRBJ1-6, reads GAGVSQSPRYKVAKRGQDVALRCDPISGHVSLFWYQQALGQGPEFLTYFQNEAQLDKSGLPSDRFFAERPEGSVSTLKIQRTQQEDSAVYLCASSSHRSLNSPLHFGNGTRLTVT.